This T cell receptor (beta chain) was captured in a study of T-cell memory formation after mild COVID-19. Study as a whole: The study found TCR clusters largely donor specific. Study-wide points: Later expanders leaned toward CD4+, whereas clones contracting from day 15 to 85 were balanced CD4/CD8. Second-wave clones that peaked on day 37 lacked confirmed SARS-CoV-2 specificity.

Constant-segment primers were used for 5'RACE, and the resulting TCR alpha and TCR beta cDNA libraries carried sample barcodes and UMIs. TCRdb itself ran the 5' RACE reads through MiXCR, one entry per CDR3 protein. The sample lists about 240,000 distinct CDR3 sequences, roughly 10% occurring once. This clonotype was seen many times. As yet, its antigen is unknown. The ends were cut back, 5 bases at V and 3 bases at J, with 4 bases in the middle. CDR3 length: 10 residues. Germline-derived CDR1 and CDR2 are DFQATT and SNEGSKA (reference sequence). The source of this sequence is a man younger than 35 who had mild COVID-19 (a few samples of this study predate the infection). Cell type and time point are not known. The gene calls are TRBV20-1 and TRBJ2-5; D is ambiguous. Sample: PBMCs or a T cell subset sorted from them (not recorded which). The CDR3, as DNA: TGCAGTGCTCTGAAAGAGACCCAGTACTTC. Amino acid sequence: CSALKETQYF.